This T cell receptor (beta chain) was profiled in a study of T cell responses to AZD1222 COVID-19 vaccine. Repertoires were generated with immunoSEQ multiplex PCR, while TCRdb's copy carries only in-frame clones and drops some. This table has roughly 120,000 clones, approximately 89% appearing once. The sequence was collected from an adult who received the AZD1222 COVID-19 vaccine. The sequencing used peripheral blood, collected 28 days after the second AZD1222 dose.

This CDR3 is CATSDLGPGDQPQHF. The CDR3 region has the DNA TGTGCCACCAGTGATTTAGGGCCCGGCGATCAGCCCCAGCATTTT. The chain couples TRBV24-1 to TRBJ1-5, with D hard to call. CDR1 is KGHDR and CDR2 is SFDVKD in the germline V gene. V gave up 1 base and J gave up 5 bases, with 11 bases separating them. The CDR3 contains 15 residues.